Presented here are 28 T cell receptor beta chains from one specimen sequenced in a study of control samples from healthy donors and cancer patients. Assay used: immunoSEQ multiplex PCR; TCRdb lists only in-frame clones, some missing. The sample lists approximately 100,000 clones, around 86% occurring once. Material for sequencing was blood. All receptors come from a young man in good health.

A few counts support this clone. The rearrangement joins TRBV4-1 to TRBJ1-5, with TRBD1 as a possible D gene (5 bases). Germline CDR1 and CDR2: MGHRA and YSYEKL. The CDR3 has 15 residues. V lost 1 base and J 7 bases, leaving 14 bases between the germline ends. The DNA for the CDR3 is TGCGCCAGCAGCCAAGCCCTCCAGGGAAACCAGCCCCAGCATTTT. The encoded protein is CASSQALQGNQPQHF.

The V call is TRBV10-1, the J call TRBJ1-2; D is perhaps TRBD1 (6 bases). CDR3 length: 11 residues. In germline, CDR1 is WNHNN, CDR2 SYGVQD (reference sequence). Trimming shortened V by 5 bases and J by 8 bases, and 9 bases separated the two germline ends. The CDR3 sequence is CASSIGGGYTF. The CDR3 coding sequence is TGCGCCAGCAGTATAGGGGGAGGCTACACCTTC.

V usage is TRBV5-4 and J usage is TRBJ2-3, with D perhaps matching TRBD2 (7 bases). Per germline, CDR1 SGHNT and CDR2 YYREEE (reference sequence). CDR3 length equals 16 residues. Trimming removed 1 base from V and 2 bases from J, with 14 bases in between. Here the CDR3 reads CASSLSAGADTDTQYF. As DNA, the CDR3 is TGTGCCAGCAGCTTGTCGGCGGGGGCTGACACAGATACGCAGTATTTT.

The chain has TRBV5-1 and TRBJ2-7; a possible D gene is TRBD1 (5 bases). Germline-derived CDR1 and CDR2 are SGHRS and YFSETQ. The length of the CDR3 is 14 residues. The ends were cut back, 3 bases at V and 0 bases at J, with 10 bases in the middle. CDR3 nucleotides: TGCGCCAGCAGCTATCAGGGTACCTCCTACGAGCAGTACTTC. Residues: CASSYQGTSYEQYF.

The chain recombines TRBV11-2 with TRBJ2-2; D unresolved. V gave up 0 bases and J gave up 5 bases, with 19 bases separating them. This CDR3 has 18 amino acids. Germline CDR1 is SGHAT and CDR2 is FQNNGV. In DNA, the CDR3 is TGTGCCAGCAGCTTAGAAGTGGGTGTGGGCAGAACGACCGGGGAGCTGTTTTTT. Translating gives CASSLEVGVGRTTGELFF.

This sequence joins TRBV12-5 and TRBJ2-7; 7 bases match TRBD1. J lost 6 bases, V lost 3 bases, and 2 bases had no gene match. The CDR3 has 12 amino acids. The V gene's germline CDR1 is LGHNT and CDR2 FRNRAP. CDR3 in amino acids: CASGFSGGEQYV. The DNA of the CDR3 is TGTGCTAGTGGTTTCTCAGGGGGCGAGCAGTACGTC.

The J gene is TRBJ1-1, the V gene TRBV5-1; D is uncertain. This CDR3 spans 13 amino acids. Looked up from germline, CDR1 is SGHRS and CDR2 is YFSETQ. Trimming took 6 bases from V and 1 from J, leaving 10 bases between them. This chain's CDR3 is CASKITENTEAFF. CDR3 coding DNA: TGCGCCAGCAAGATTACAGAGAACACTGAAGCTTTCTTT. Complete variable domain (other parts from reference TRBV5-1 and TRBJ1-1): KAGVTQTPRYLIKTRGQQVTLSCSPISGHRSVSWYQQTPGQGLQFLFEYFSETQRNKGNFPGRFSGRQFSNSRSEMNVSTLELGDSALYLCASKITENTEAFFGQGTRLTVV.

The V gene is TRBV4-1, the J gene TRBJ2-2; D call uncertain. Per germline, CDR1 MGHRA and CDR2 YSYEKL. The CDR3 length is 14 residues. Trimming removed 4 bases from V and 5 bases from J, with 11 bases in between. In nucleotides, the CDR3 is TGCGCCAGCAGCCCTATCTTACGTACCGGGGAGCTGTTTTTT. It codes for CASSPILRTGELFF.

V usage is TRBV5-1 and J usage is TRBJ2-2; a weak D match, TRBD1 (6 bases). Germline assignment: CDR1 SGHRS and CDR2 YFSETQ. The CDR3 loop spans 15 amino acids. Trimming took off 9 bases at V and 6 bases at J, with 21 bases between the two ends. CDR3 in amino acids: CATARDTLSPGELFF. CDR3 bases: TGCGCCACCGCACGGGACACCTTATCGCCCGGGGAGCTGTTTTTT.

V gene TRBV27 combines with J gene TRBJ1-1; D perhaps matches TRBD1 (5 bases). V was trimmed by 8 bases and J by 8 bases, leaving 12 bases between them. CDR1 MNHEY and CDR2 SMNVEV come from the germline V gene (reference sequence). This CDR3 spans 11 amino acids. CDR3 sequence: CASSRGGEAFF. As DNA, the CDR3 is TGTGCCAGCTCGAGGGGCGGCGAAGCTTTCTTT.

The CDR3: CASSPPGLAGGTDTQYF. The CDR3 nucleotides read TGTGCCAGCTCACCACCAGGACTAGCGGGGGGCACAGATACGCAGTATTTT. The chain employs TRBV18 and TRBJ2-3, with 13 bases fitting TRBD2. CDR3 length: 17 residues. J lost 1 base, V lost 0 bases, and 1 base had no gene match. CDR1 KGHSH and CDR2 LQKENI come from the germline V gene.

J is TRBJ2-3 and V is TRBV5-5, with D perhaps TRBD2 (6 bases). The CDR3 sequence is 16 residues long. Trimming took 4 bases from V and 6 from J, leaving 21 bases between them. Germline CDR1 reads SGHKS; CDR2 reads YYEKEE (reference sequence). The CDR3 region is CASSPRMVAAGDTQYF. CDR3 coding DNA: TGTGCCAGCAGCCCCCGAATGGTAGCGGCGGGGGATACGCAGTATTTT. The full variable domain, completed using reference TRBV5-5 and TRBJ2-3, is DAGVTQSPTHLIKTRGQQVTLRCSPISGHKSVSWYQQVLGQGPQFIFQYYEKEERGRGNFPDRFSARQFPNYSSELNVNALLLGDSALYLCASSPRMVAAGDTQYFGPGTRLTVL.

In this sample, this clone turned up once. The chain uses TRBV11-2 and TRBJ2-1; a weak D match, TRBD1 (5 bases). Between the trimmed V and J ends, which lost 2 bases and 4 bases, there was a span of 21 bases. Germline V CDR1 and CDR2: SGHAT, FQNNGV. The CDR3 totals 18 residues. CDR3 nucleotides: TGTGCCAGCAGCTTATTTCTCGGTGGCAGGGCCACGTACAATGAGCAGTTCTTC. Translating it yields CASSLFLGGRATYNEQFF.

This chain uses TRBV6-2 or TRBV6-3 with TRBJ1-5, with a weak D call TRBD1 (5 bases). Trimming took off 6 bases at V and 5 bases at J, with 14 bases between the two ends. The CDR3 spans 14 residues. The germline V gene has CDR1 MNHEY and CDR2 SVGEGT. The CDR3 loop is CASSDRDAYQPQHF. CDR3 coding DNA: TGTGCCAGCAGCGACCGGGACGCCTATCAGCCCCAGCATTTT.

This clone was seen only once. Its ends do not fully match the called genes, so a read error is possible. The V and J genes are TRBV5-1 and TRBJ1-5; the D is unclear. The germline gives CDR1 SGHRS, CDR2 YFSETQ. This CDR3 has 14 amino acids. The CDR3 nucleotides are TGCGCCAGCAGCTTGGAACCAGTCAATGAGCCCCAGCATTTT. Residues: CASSLEPVNEPQHF.

The CDR3 bases are TGTGCCAGCAGCTTAGGAGGAACGGATGAAAAACTGTTTTTT. Protein: CASSLGGTDEKLFF. The chain employs TRBV11-3 and TRBJ1-4; D call uncertain. The CDR3 runs to 14 residues. In germline, CDR1 is SGHNT, CDR2 YENEEA. The V gene lost 1 base and the J gene lost 6 bases, with 9 bases spanning the gap. Full variable domain (remainder filled in from reference TRBV11-3 and TRBJ1-4): EAGVVQSPRYKIIEKKQPVAFWCNPISGHNTLYWYLQNLGQGPELLIRYENEEAVDDSQLPKDRFSAERLKGVDSTLKIQPAELGDSAVYLCASSLGGTDEKLFFGSGTQLSVL.

A word on this clone: This sample also contains other DNA sequences that code for the same CDR3. The gene calls are TRBV6-5 and TRBJ1-1, with D possibly TRBD1 on 6 matching bases. The length of the CDR3 is 15 residues. Trimming took 6 bases from V and 8 from J, leaving 22 bases between them. The germline gives CDR1 MNHEY, CDR2 SVGAGI. CDR3 bases: TGTGCCAGCAGCCAAGGGGGGAGGTGGGGTGGAGAAGCTTTCTTT. Translated, it gives CASSQGGRWGGEAFF.

The genes are TRBV15 and TRBJ1-5, with TRBD1 matching 7 bases. Germline V gene lookup returns CDR1 LNHNV and CDR2 YYDKDF (reference sequence). With V trimmed by 3 bases and J by 3 bases, 8 bases remained unmatched. The CDR3 sequence is 16 residues long. CDR3 DNA sequence: TGTGCCACCAGCAGGGGCAACAGGGGACCCAATCAGCCCCAGCATTTT. It encodes CATSRGNRGPNQPQHF.

The CDR3 DNA follows: TGTGCCATCAGTGATGGCCAGGGACAAGAGACCCAGTACTTC. This encodes CAISDGQGQETQYF. V and J are TRBV10-3 and TRBJ2-5; tentatively, D is TRBD1 (5 bases). CDR3 length: 14 amino acids. Trimming shortened V by 3 bases and J by 2 bases, and 10 bases separated the two germline ends. Germline CDR1 and CDR2: ENHRY and SYGVKD.

By share, this clone ranks as medium-sized. The chain joins TRBV9 to TRBJ1-2, with D possibly TRBD1 on 5 matching bases. The CDR3 spans 15 residues. Germline V gene lookup returns CDR1 SGDLS and CDR2 YYNGEE. With 3 bases removed from V and 7 bases from J, the gap between germline ends came to 19 bases. For the CDR3, the DNA is TGTGCCAGCAGCGCAGACACGGGGCCAAGCTTTGGCTACACCTTC. Protein product: CASSADTGPSFGYTF.

The chain carries TRBV29-1 and TRBJ2-3; 8 bases line up with TRBD1. V shed 6 bases and J 4 bases; nucleotides not matched to a gene: 3. This CDR3 spans 12 amino acids. CDR1 is SQVTM and CDR2 is ANQGSEA in the germline V gene. DNA of the CDR3: TGCAGCGTCCAGGGGGCATCAGATACGCAGTATTTT. This translates into CSVQGASDTQYF.

The chain employs TRBV29-1 and TRBJ2-5; D gene unclear. Germline loops: CDR1 SQVTM, CDR2 ANQGSEA. The CDR3 length is 14 residues. Trimming took 3 bases from V and 0 from J, leaving 11 bases between them. The CDR3 nucleotides are TGCAGCGTTGACGACTCCCCGTACCAAGAGACCCAGTACTTC. Its translation is CSVDDSPYQETQYF.

The rearrangement uses TRBV5-4 and TRBJ2-2; a weak D match, TRBD1 (6 bases). Germline CDR1 and CDR2: SGHNT and YYREEE (reference sequence). The CDR3 has 16 amino acids. V dropped 1 base and J dropped 2 bases, with 12 bases sitting between them. CDR3 residues: CASSLSGQINTGELFF. The CDR3 bases are TGTGCCAGCAGCTTGAGCGGACAGATCAACACCGGGGAGCTGTTTTTT.

V and J are TRBV25-1 and TRBJ1-1, with a tentative D call TRBD1 (5 bases). CDR3 length equals 14 residues. Germline assignment: CDR1 MGHDK and CDR2 SYGVNS. Trimming took off 2 bases at V and 0 bases at J, with 7 bases between the two ends. Written as DNA, the CDR3 is TGTGCCAGCAGTGAAGAGGGGTTGAACACTGAAGCTTTCTTT. Its protein product is CASSEEGLNTEAFF.

This clone was seen once. V is TRBV19 and J is TRBJ2-7, with D possibly TRBD1 on 6 matching bases. The CDR3 contains 13 residues. Germline-derived CDR1 and CDR2 are LNHDA and SQIVND (reference sequence). Trimming took 5 bases from V and 1 from J, leaving 9 bases between them. The CDR3 nucleotides read TGTGCCAGTAGTGCGACAGGTTCCTACGAGCAGTACTTC. This translates into CASSATGSYEQYF.

The chain combines TRBV10-3 with TRBJ2-3; 7 bases align to TRBD1. The germline CDR1 and CDR2 sequences are ENHRY and SYGVKD. Trimming at V came to 6 bases and at J to 1 base, leaving 7 bases not matched to a gene. The CDR3 is made up of 15 amino acids. The CDR3 DNA reads TGTGCCATCAGCAGCCAGGGGGAAGGCACAGATACGCAGTATTTT. Protein: CAISSQGEGTDTQYF.

This clone was counted a single time. At one end, the junction sequence differs from germline, possibly due to a read error. The chain uses TRBV28 and TRBJ1-1; TRBD1 might be the D (6 bases). The CDR3 extends over 13 amino acids. Germline CDR1 is MDHEN and CDR2 is SYDVKM. Here the CDR3 DNA reads TGTGCCAGCAGATGGGGGCTGAACACTAAAGCTTTCTTT. Its translation: CASRWGLNTKAFF.

The chain recombines TRBV7-9 with TRBJ2-5; D remains ambiguous. Germline values: CDR1 SEHNR, CDR2 FQNEAQ (reference sequence). The CDR3 spans 12 residues. The V gene lost 5 bases and the J gene lost 0 bases, with 4 bases spanning the gap. DNA of the CDR3: TGTGCCAGCAGCGAGGACCAAGAGACCCAGTACTTC. This translates into CASSEDQETQYF.